This TCR beta chain was sequenced during a study of identical twins. Study-level results: Fewer insertions were carried by abundant cord blood beta clonotypes, but none was seen in memory repertoires.

This clonotype was counted between two and nine times. Its antigen remains unknown. CDR3 length: 15 residues. V dropped 5 bases and J dropped 1 base, with 14 bases sitting between them. MiXCR was run by TCRdb on the 5' RACE reads, yielding one entry per CDR3 protein. The sample carries 420,000 or so distinct CDR3 sequences, approximately 18% recorded once. The source of this sequence is a man aged 50-60 years in good health. Input material: naive T cells sorted from blood. The V gene is TRBV12-3 or TRBV12-4, the J gene TRBJ2-5; tentative D call: TRBD2 (6 bases). For the CDR3, the DNA is TGTGCCAGCAGTCCCTTGGAGGGTTTCCAAGAGACCCAGTACTTC. It codes for CASSPLEGFQETQYF.